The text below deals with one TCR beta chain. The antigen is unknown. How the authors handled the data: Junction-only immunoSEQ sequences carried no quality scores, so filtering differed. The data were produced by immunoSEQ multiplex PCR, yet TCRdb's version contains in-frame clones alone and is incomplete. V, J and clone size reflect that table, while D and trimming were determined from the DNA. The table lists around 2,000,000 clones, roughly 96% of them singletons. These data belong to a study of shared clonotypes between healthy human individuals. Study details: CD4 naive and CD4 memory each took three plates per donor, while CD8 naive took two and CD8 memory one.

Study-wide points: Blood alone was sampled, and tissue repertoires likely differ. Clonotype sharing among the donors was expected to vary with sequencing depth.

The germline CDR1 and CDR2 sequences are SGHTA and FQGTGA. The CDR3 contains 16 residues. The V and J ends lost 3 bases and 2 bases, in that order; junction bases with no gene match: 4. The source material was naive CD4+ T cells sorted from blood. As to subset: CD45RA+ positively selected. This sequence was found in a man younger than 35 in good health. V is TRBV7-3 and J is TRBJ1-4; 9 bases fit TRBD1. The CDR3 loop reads CASSLTGGLTNEKLFF. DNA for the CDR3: TGTGCCAGCAGCTTGACAGGGGGTCTGACTAATGAAAAACTGTTTTTT.